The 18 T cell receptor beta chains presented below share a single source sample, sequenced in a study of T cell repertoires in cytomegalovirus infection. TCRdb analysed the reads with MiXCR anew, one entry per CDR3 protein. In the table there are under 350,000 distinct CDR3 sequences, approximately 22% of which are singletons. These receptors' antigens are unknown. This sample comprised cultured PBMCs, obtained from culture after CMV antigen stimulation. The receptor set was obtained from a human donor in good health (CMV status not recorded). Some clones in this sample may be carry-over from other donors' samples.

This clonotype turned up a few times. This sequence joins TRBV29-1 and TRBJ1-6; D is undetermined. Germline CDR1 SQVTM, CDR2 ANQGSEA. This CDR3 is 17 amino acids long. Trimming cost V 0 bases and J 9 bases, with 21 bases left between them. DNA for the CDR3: TGCAGCGTTGAAGATCTCGAGACCTTTTTTAAATCTTCACCCCTCCACTTT. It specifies CSVEDLETFFKSSPLHF.

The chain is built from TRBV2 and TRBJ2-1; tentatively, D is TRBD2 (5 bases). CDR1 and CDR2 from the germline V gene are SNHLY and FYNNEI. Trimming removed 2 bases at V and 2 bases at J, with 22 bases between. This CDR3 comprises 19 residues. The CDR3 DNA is TGTGCCAGCAGTGAAAAGACTGTCGGTTTGGAGGCCCCCTACAATGAGCAGTTCTTC. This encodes CASSEKTVGLEAPYNEQFF.

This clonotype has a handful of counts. This chain's CDR3 is CAISELAGGSANEQFF. CDR3 nucleotides: TGTGCCATCAGTGAGCTAGCGGGAGGAAGTGCGAATGAGCAGTTCTTC. This rearrangement joins TRBV10-3 to TRBJ2-1; 11 bases line up with TRBD2. The CDR3 totals 16 residues. Germline CDR1 is ENHRY and CDR2 is SYGVKD. J gave up 7 bases and V 2 bases, and 7 bases lay outside the gene matches.

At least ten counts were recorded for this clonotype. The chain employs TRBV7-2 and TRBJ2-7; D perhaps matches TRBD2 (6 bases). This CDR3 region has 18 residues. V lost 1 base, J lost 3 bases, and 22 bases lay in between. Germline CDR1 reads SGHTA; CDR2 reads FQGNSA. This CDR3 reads CASSLVGGSSLGGYEQYF. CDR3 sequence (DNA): TGTGCCAGCAGCTTAGTAGGAGGGAGCTCACTCGGAGGCTACGAGCAGTACTTC.

DNA of the CDR3: TGTGCCAGCAGCCACGGGACAGAGATGAACACTGAAGCTTTCTTT. Amino acids: CASSHGTEMNTEAFF. The chain recombines TRBV7-6 with TRBJ1-1; 7 bases align to TRBD1. Germline V gene lookup returns CDR1 SGHVS and CDR2 FNYEAQ. V lost 5 bases and J lost 0; bases outside the gene matches: 6. The CDR3 has 15 amino acids.

The DNA for the CDR3 is TGTGCCAGCAGGGACAGTCCTCATGAAAAACTGTTTTTT. Translating it yields CASRDSPHEKLFF. The V call is TRBV25-1, the J call TRBJ1-4, with D maybe TRBD1 (6 bases). There are 13 residues in the CDR3. The germline gives CDR1 MGHDK, CDR2 SYGVNS. Trimming took off 6 bases at V and 6 bases at J, with 11 bases between the two ends.

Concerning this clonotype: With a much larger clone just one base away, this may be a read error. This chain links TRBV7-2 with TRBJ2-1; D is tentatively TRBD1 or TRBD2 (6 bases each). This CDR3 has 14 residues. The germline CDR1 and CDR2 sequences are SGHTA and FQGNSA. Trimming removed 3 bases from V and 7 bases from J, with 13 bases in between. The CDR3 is CASSLIGGMNEQFF. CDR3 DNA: TGTGCCAGCAGCTTGATAGGGGGGATGAATGAGCAGTTCTTC.

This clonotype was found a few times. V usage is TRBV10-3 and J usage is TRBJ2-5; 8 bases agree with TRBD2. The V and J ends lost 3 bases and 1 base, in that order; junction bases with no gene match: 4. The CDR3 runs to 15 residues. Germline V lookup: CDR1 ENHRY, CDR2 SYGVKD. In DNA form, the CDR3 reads TGTGCCATCAGTGAAGCGGGAGCGGCCCAAGAGACCCAGTACTTC. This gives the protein CAISEAGAAQETQYF.

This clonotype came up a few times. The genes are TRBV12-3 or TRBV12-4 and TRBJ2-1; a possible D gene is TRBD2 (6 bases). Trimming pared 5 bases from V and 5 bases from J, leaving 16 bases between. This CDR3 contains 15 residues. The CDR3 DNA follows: TGTGCCAGCAGTCCACTCGCGGGAACCCACAATGAGCAGTTCTTC. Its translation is CASSPLAGTHNEQFF.

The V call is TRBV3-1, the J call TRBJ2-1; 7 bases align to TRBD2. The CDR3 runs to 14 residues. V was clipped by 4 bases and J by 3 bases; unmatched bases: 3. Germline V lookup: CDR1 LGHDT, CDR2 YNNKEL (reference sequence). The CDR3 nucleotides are TGTGCCAGCAGCCTAAGGACTAGCTACAATGAGCAGTTCTTC. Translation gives CASSLRTSYNEQFF.

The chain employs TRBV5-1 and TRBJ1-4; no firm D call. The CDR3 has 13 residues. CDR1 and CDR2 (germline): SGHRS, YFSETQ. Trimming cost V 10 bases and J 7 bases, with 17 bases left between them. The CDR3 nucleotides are TGCGCCGGTTTTGGGCTTAGTGGTGAAAAACTGTTTTTT. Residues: CAGFGLSGEKLFF.

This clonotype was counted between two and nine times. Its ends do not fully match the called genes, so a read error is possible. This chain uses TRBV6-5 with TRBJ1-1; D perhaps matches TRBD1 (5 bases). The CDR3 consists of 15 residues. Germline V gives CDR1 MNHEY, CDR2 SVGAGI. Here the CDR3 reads CASSYSRTLGTVAFF. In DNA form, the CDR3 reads TGTGCCAGCAGTTACTCGCGGACACTTGGGACTGTAGCTTTCTTT.

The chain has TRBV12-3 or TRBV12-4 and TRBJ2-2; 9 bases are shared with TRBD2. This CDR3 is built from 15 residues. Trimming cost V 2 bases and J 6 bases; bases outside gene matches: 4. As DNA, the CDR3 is TGTGCCAGCAGTTTAAGGACTAGCGCGCCCGGGGAGCTGTTTTTT. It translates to CASSLRTSAPGELFF.

The CDR3 sequence: CASSRDSYSNQPQHF. The CDR3 DNA reads as TGTGCCAGCAGCCGGGACAGTTATAGCAATCAGCCCCAGCATTTT. The chain combines TRBV7-8 with TRBJ1-5, with 7 bases matching TRBD1. With 5 bases clipped from V and 0 bases from J, the junction kept 4 bases outside the gene matches. Germline-derived CDR1 and CDR2 are SGHVS and FQNEAQ. The CDR3 has 15 amino acids.

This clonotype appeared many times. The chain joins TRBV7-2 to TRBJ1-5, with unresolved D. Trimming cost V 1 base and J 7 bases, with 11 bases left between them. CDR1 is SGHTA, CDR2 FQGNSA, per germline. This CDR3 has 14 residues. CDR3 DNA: TGTGCCAGCAGCTTAGAACCAACTGCCCAGCCCCAGCATTTT. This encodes CASSLEPTAQPQHF. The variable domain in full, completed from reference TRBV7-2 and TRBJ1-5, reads GAGVSQSPSNKVTEKGKDVELRCDPISGHTALYWYRQSLGQGLEFLIYFQGNSAPDKSGLPSDRFSAERTGGSVSTLTIQRTQQEDSAVYLCASSLEPTAQPQHFGDGTRLSIL.

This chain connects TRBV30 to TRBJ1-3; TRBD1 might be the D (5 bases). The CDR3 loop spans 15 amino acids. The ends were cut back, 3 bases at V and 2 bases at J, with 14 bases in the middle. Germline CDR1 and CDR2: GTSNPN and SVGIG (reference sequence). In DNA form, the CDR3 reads TGTGCCTGGAGCGTTACCGGGACGGCTGGAAACACCATATATTTT. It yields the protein CAWSVTGTAGNTIYF.

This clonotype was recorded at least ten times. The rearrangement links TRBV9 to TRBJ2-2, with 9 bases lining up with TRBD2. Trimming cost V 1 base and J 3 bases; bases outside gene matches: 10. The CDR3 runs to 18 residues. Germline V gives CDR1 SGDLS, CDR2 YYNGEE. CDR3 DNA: TGTGCCAGCAGCGTACTACCACCGGGACTAGCCCACACCGGGGAGCTGTTTTTT. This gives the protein CASSVLPPGLAHTGELFF. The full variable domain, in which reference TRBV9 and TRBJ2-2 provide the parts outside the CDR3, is DSGVTQTPKHLITATGQRVTLRCSPRSGDLSVYWYQQSLDQGLQFLIQYYNGEERAKGNILERFSAQQFPDLHSELNLSSLELGDSALYFCASSVLPPGLAHTGELFFGEGSRLTVL.

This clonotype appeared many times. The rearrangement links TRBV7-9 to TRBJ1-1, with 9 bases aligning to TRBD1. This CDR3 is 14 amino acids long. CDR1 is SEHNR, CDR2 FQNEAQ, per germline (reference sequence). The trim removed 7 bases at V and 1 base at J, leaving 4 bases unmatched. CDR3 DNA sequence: TGTGCCAGCATTCTGACAGGGGGGAACACTGAAGCTTTCTTT. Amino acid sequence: CASILTGGNTEAFF.